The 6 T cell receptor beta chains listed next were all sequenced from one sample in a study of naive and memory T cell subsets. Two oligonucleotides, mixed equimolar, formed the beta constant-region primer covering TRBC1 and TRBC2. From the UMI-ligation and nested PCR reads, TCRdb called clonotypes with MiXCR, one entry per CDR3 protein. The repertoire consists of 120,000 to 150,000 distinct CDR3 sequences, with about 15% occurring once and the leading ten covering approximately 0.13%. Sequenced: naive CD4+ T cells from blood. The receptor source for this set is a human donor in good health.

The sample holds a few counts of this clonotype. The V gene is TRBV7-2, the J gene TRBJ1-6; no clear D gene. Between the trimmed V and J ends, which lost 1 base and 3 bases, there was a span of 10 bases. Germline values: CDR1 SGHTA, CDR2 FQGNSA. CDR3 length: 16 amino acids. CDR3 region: CASSLDPQVYNSPLHF. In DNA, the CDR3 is TGTGCCAGCAGCTTAGATCCGCAGGTCTATAATTCACCCCTCCACTTT.

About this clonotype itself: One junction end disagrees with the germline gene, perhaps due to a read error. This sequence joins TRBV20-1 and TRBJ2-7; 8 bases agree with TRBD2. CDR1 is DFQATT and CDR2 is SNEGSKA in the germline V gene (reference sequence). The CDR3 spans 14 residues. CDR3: CSAARTSRSYEQYF. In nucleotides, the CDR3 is TGCAGTGCTGCCCGGACTAGCAGGAGCTACGAGCAGTACTTT.

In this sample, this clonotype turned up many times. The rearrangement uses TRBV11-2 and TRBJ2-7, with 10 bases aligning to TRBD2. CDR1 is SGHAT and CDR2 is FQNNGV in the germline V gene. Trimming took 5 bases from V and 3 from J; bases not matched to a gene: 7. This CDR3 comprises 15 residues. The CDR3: CASSGTSGNLYEQYF. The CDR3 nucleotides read TGTGCCAGCAGCGGAACTAGCGGGAACCTCTACGAGCAGTACTTC. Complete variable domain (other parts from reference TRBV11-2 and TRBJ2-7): EAGVAQSPRYKIIEKRQSVAFWCNPISGHATLYWYQQILGQGPKLLIQFQNNGVVDDSQLPKDRFSAERLKGVDSTLKIQPAKLEDSAVYLCASSGTSGNLYEQYFGPGTRLTVT.

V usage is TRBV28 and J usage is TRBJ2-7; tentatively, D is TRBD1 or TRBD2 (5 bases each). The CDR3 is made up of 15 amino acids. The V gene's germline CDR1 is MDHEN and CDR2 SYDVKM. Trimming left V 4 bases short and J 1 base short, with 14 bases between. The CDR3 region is CASSSIGTASYEQYF. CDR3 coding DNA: TGTGCCAGCAGTTCTATCGGGACCGCGTCCTACGAGCAGTACTTC.

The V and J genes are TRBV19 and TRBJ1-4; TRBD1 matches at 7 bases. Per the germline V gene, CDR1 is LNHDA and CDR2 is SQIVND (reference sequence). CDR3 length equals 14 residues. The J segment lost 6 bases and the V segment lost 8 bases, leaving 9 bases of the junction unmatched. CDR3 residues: CASGTGAADEKLFF. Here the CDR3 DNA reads TGTGCCAGTGGCACAGGGGCCGCGGATGAAAAACTGTTTTTT.

The CDR3 protein is CSARRSQGRTEAFF. In nucleotides, the CDR3 is TGCAGTGCCAGGCGTTCCCAGGGGCGGACTGAAGCTTTCTTT. The rearrangement uses TRBV20-1 and TRBJ1-1; tentatively, D is TRBD1 (6 bases). The V gene lost 6 bases and the J gene lost 5 bases, with 19 bases spanning the gap. The germline gives CDR1 DFQATT, CDR2 SNEGSKA (reference sequence). The CDR3 totals 14 residues.